The 25 T cell receptor beta chains given below trace back to one sample, sequenced in a study of control samples from healthy donors and cancer patients. Sequencing was performed with immunoSEQ multiplex PCR; in TCRdb, only in-frame clones are kept and a portion is missing. The sample holds tens of thousands of clones, more than 80% seen once. Sequenced: blood. The origin of the receptors is a woman aged 25-40 years in good health.

This clone was detected only a few times. V gene TRBV6-1 combines with J gene TRBJ1-5; D is unresolved. The CDR3 is made up of 14 amino acids. The V and J ends lost 2 bases and 4 bases respectively, with 9 bases between them. The V gene's germline CDR1 is MNHNS and CDR2 SASEGT. The CDR3: CASSEWQRNQPQHF. CDR3 DNA sequence: TGTGCCAGCAGTGAATGGCAGAGGAATCAGCCCCAGCATTTT.

This sequence joins TRBV5-6 and TRBJ1-5, with TRBD1 as a possible D gene (5 bases). Germline-derived CDR1 and CDR2 are SGHDT and YYEEEE. The CDR3 loop spans 13 amino acids. V lost 0 bases and J 5 bases, leaving 6 bases between the germline ends. DNA of the CDR3: TGTGCCAGCAGCTTGGGGGGCGATCAGCCCCAGCATTTT. Translating gives CASSLGGDQPQHF.

The rearrangement links TRBV28 to TRBJ1-6; D is undetermined. V lost 6 bases and J lost 9, with 18 bases in between. Germline-derived CDR1 and CDR2 are MDHEN and SYDVKM. The CDR3 is made up of 15 amino acids. The CDR3 reads CASSTLGFLGSPLHF. The CDR3 bases are TGTGCCAGCAGCACCCTAGGGTTCTTGGGTTCACCCCTCCACTTT.

The chain is built from TRBV10-3 and TRBJ2-2; TRBD2 aligns across 7 bases. J lost 1 base, V lost 0 bases, and 2 bases had no gene match. Germline-derived CDR1 and CDR2 are ENHRY and SYGVKD. The CDR3 has 16 residues. As DNA, the CDR3 is TGTGCCATCAGTGAGTCAGGCGGGAGGAACACCGGGGAGCTGTTTTTT. As protein: CAISESGGRNTGELFF.

This chain joins TRBV7-9 and TRBJ1-2, with a possible D match to TRBD1 (5 bases). Germline-derived CDR1 and CDR2 are SEHNR and FQNEAQ (reference sequence). V lost 3 bases, J lost 5 bases, and 10 bases lay in between. This CDR3 spans 13 amino acids. DNA of the CDR3: TGTGCCAGCAGCTTCGGGACGGATTATGGCTACACCTTC. The encoded protein is CASSFGTDYGYTF.

This clone turned up a few times. The V call is TRBV4-1, the J call TRBJ1-2, with D unclear. Germline V gene sequence: CDR1 MGHRA, CDR2 YSYEKL. This CDR3 spans 13 amino acids. Trimming stripped 4 bases from V and 2 bases from J, with 8 bases between. The CDR3 DNA reads TGCGCCAGCAGCCCCGGAGGGAACTATGGCTACACCTTC. Its protein product is CASSPGGNYGYTF.

The CDR3 nucleotides are TGTGCCAGCAGTTTATCTTGGCAGTTAGACAATCAGCCCCAGCATTTT. As protein: CASSLSWQLDNQPQHF. The V call is TRBV27, the J call TRBJ1-5; D not certain. The germline V and J ends were trimmed by 0 bases and 3 bases, with 12 bases remaining between them. This CDR3 comprises 16 residues. Germline CDR1 is MNHEY and CDR2 is SMNVEV (reference sequence).

V usage is TRBV19 and J usage is TRBJ1-2; D is perhaps TRBD1 (6 bases). V lost 5 bases, J lost 7 bases, and 11 bases lay in between. Germline V gene data show CDR1 as LNHDA and CDR2 as SQIVND (reference sequence). This CDR3 is 12 amino acids long. CDR3: CASSSMGAGYTF. In nucleotides, the CDR3 is TGTGCCAGTAGTTCGATGGGGGCTGGCTACACCTTC.

J is TRBJ1-1 and V is TRBV4-2; D is uncertain. The CDR3 has 13 amino acids. V lost 4 bases to trimming and J lost 6 bases, with 12 bases between them. The germline V gene encodes CDR1 LGHNA and CDR2 YNFKEQ. The DNA of the CDR3 is TGTGCCAGCAGCCCCTTTGGGGAGGCTGAAGCTTTCTTT. Translation gives CASSPFGEAEAFF.

V usage is TRBV11-3 and J usage is TRBJ2-3, with D possibly matching TRBD2 (6 bases). Germline values: CDR1 SGHNT, CDR2 YENEEA. The length of the CDR3 is 16 residues. Trimming pared 4 bases from V and 3 bases from J, leaving 17 bases between. CDR3 nucleotide sequence: TGTGCCAGCAGCTCGACTAGTGCGGAGGGGACAGATACGCAGTATTTT. Protein product: CASSSTSAEGTDTQYF.

The chain employs TRBV7-6 and TRBJ1-6; tentatively, D is TRBD1 (5 bases). With 6 bases removed from V and 10 bases from J, the gap between germline ends came to 13 bases. Germline V gene data show CDR1 as SGHVS and CDR2 as FNYEAQ. The CDR3 is made up of 13 amino acids. As DNA, the CDR3 is TGTGCCAGCAGTTTGACAGATGGATCACCCCTCCACTTT. It specifies CASSLTDGSPLHF.

The chain has TRBV6-5 and TRBJ2-2; TRBD2 is a possible D gene (6 bases). The germline gives CDR1 MNHEY, CDR2 SVGAGI. The CDR3 length is 15 residues. V lost 6 bases, J lost 6 bases, and 17 bases lay in between. The CDR3 DNA is TGTGCCAGCAGCCGGGCTGGGACTGCGCCCGGGGAGCTGTTTTTT. Protein product: CASSRAGTAPGELFF.

The V and J genes are TRBV3-1 (or the pseudogene TRBV3-2) and TRBJ2-1; 10 bases match TRBD2. The CDR3 has 17 amino acids. The V segment lost 4 bases and the J segment 9 bases; nucleotides outside the gene matches: 15. Germline lookup yields CDR1 LGHDT and CDR2 YNNKEL (reference sequence). DNA of the CDR3: TGTGCCAGCAGCCCAGGGATCCGGAGCGGGAGGGAGGTTGAGCAGTTCTTC. This translates into CASSPGIRSGREVEQFF.

The V gene is TRBV3-1 (or the pseudogene TRBV3-2), the J gene TRBJ2-7; tentatively, D is TRBD2 (6 bases). Trimming left V 1 base short and J 4 bases short, with 8 bases between. CDR1 is LGHDT and CDR2 is YNNKEL in the germline V gene (reference sequence). This CDR3 comprises 13 residues. The CDR3 region is CASSQAAGYEQYF. The CDR3 DNA reads as TGTGCCAGCAGCCAAGCAGCGGGTTACGAGCAGTACTTC.

J is TRBJ1-6 and V is TRBV6-6; D remains ambiguous. CDR3 size: 11 residues. Per germline, CDR1 MNHNY and CDR2 SVGAGI (reference sequence). Trimming removed 6 bases from V and 5 bases from J, with 2 bases in between. This CDR3 reads CASRDNSPLHF. CDR3 DNA: TGTGCCAGCAGGGATAATTCACCCCTCCACTTT.

For the CDR3, the DNA is TGTGCCAGCAGTTTCCGGACCTATGGCTACACCTTC. Translation gives CASSFRTYGYTF. The chain combines TRBV12-3 or TRBV12-4 with TRBJ1-2; D is uncertain. V was shortened by 3 bases and J by 4 bases, with 6 bases between the two germline ends. The CDR3 spans 12 residues.

The V call is TRBV4-1, the J call TRBJ2-7; D possibly corresponds to TRBD1 (5 bases). This CDR3 has 16 residues. The V end was cut by 0 bases, the J end by 1 base, with 13 bases between. Germline CDR1 MGHRA, CDR2 YSYEKL. CDR3 bases: TGCGCCAGCAGCCAAGATGGATGGGGCGCATCCTACGAGCAGTACTTC. As protein: CASSQDGWGASYEQYF.

In this sample, this clone turned up once. V and J are TRBV9 and TRBJ2-1; the D gene could be TRBD1 or TRBD2 (5 bases each). CDR1 is SGDLS and CDR2 is YYNGEE in the germline V gene. Trimming removed 0 bases from V and 9 bases from J, with 10 bases in between. The length of the CDR3 is 13 residues. Here the CDR3 reads CASSVVGESEQFF. In DNA, the CDR3 is TGTGCCAGCAGCGTAGTGGGGGAAAGTGAGCAGTTCTTC.

V usage is TRBV7-8 and J usage is TRBJ1-2, with 7 bases lining up with TRBD1. The V and J ends lost 5 bases and 4 bases, in that order; junction bases with no gene match: 10. Looked up from germline, CDR1 is SGHVS and CDR2 is FQNEAQ. The CDR3 is made up of 15 amino acids. CDR3 nucleotide sequence: TGTGCCAGCAGCCTAGGGACAGCCACTCGCTATGGCTACACCTTC. Amino acid sequence: CASSLGTATRYGYTF.

Note on this clone: The germline gene is not matched at one end of the junction; a read error may be the cause. J is TRBJ2-3 and V is TRBV29-1; 7 bases fit TRBD2. The CDR3 consists of 14 residues. In germline, CDR1 is SQVTM, CDR2 ANQGSEA. The CDR3 DNA reads TGCAGCGTCGAAGGGGACTACTACACAGATACGCAGTATTTT. Translated: CSVEGDYYTDTQYF.

V is TRBV3-1 (or the pseudogene TRBV3-2) and J is TRBJ2-7; D may be TRBD2 (6 bases). Trimming pared 1 base from V and 6 bases from J, leaving 10 bases between. Germline V gene lookup returns CDR1 LGHDT and CDR2 YNNKEL (reference sequence). CDR3 length: 13 amino acids. CDR3 residues: CASSQGGLGEQYF. The CDR3 nucleotides are TGTGCCAGCAGCCAAGGGGGACTGGGCGAGCAGTACTTC.

The chain employs TRBV7-9 and TRBJ1-2; no reliable D call. Germline V gene sequence: CDR1 SEHNR, CDR2 FQNEAQ (reference sequence). The CDR3 extends over 14 amino acids. Trimming shortened V by 6 bases and J by 4 bases, and 15 bases separated the two germline ends. The CDR3 is CASRSGESFYGYTF. The CDR3 coding sequence is TGTGCCAGCAGATCGGGCGAGTCTTTCTATGGCTACACCTTC.

This chain uses TRBV6-5 with TRBJ1-5; 9 nucleotides agree with TRBD1. This CDR3 has 14 amino acids. V trimming: 6 bases; J trimming: 6 bases; junction bases outside the gene matches: 6. Germline loops: CDR1 MNHEY, CDR2 SVGAGI. The CDR3 nucleotides are TGTGCCAGCAGCCTACAGGGGGCCACTCAGCCCCAGCATTTT. It codes for CASSLQGATQPQHF.

The rearrangement links TRBV6-6 to TRBJ1-2, with D perhaps matching TRBD1 (5 bases). This CDR3 comprises 17 residues. Trimming removed 5 bases from V and 1 base from J, with 20 bases in between. The germline V gene has CDR1 MNHNY and CDR2 SVGAGI (reference sequence). The CDR3 is CASSGSGTNSINYGYTF. In DNA, the CDR3 is TGTGCCAGCAGTGGATCCGGGACCAATAGCATTAACTATGGCTACACCTTC.

The chain has TRBV7-9 and TRBJ1-1; possible D gene TRBD1, 5 bases. This CDR3 comprises 14 residues. Trimming removed 2 bases at V and 1 base at J, with 8 bases between. The V gene's germline CDR1 is SEHNR and CDR2 FQNEAQ (reference sequence). The DNA of the CDR3 is TGTGCCAGCAGCTTAATTGGACAGAACACTGAAGCTTTCTTT. This translates into CASSLIGQNTEAFF.